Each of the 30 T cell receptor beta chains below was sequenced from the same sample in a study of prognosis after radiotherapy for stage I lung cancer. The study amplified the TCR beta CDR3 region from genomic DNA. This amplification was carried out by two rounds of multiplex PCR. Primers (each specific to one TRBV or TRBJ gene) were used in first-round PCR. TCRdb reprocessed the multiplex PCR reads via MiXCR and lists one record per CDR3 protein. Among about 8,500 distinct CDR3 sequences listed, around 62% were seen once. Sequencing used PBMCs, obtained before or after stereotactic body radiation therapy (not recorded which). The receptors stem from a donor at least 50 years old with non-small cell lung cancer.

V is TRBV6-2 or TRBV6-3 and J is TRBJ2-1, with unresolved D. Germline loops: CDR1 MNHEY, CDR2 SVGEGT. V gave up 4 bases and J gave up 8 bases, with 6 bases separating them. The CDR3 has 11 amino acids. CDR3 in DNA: TGTGCCAGCAGTTTTCTCCATGAGCAGTTCTTC. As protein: CASSFLHEQFF.

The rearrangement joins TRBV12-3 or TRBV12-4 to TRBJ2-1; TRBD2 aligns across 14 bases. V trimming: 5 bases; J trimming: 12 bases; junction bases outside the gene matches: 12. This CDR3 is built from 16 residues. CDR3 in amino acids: CASSPLPGLAGVRQFF. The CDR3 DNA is TGTGCCAGCAGTCCTCTCCCGGGACTAGCGGGAGTTAGGCAGTTCTTC.

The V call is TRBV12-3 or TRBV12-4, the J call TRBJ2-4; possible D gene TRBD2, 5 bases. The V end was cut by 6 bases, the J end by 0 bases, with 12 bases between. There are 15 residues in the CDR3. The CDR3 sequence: CASSPRVLAKNIQYF. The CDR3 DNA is TGTGCCAGCAGCCCGAGGGTGCTAGCCAAAAACATTCAGTACTTC.

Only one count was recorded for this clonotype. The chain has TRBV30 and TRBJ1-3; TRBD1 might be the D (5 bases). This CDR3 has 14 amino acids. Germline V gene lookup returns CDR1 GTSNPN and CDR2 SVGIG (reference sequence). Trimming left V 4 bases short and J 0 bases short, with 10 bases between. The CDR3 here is CAWNTGNSGNTIYF. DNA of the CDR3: TGTGCCTGGAACACAGGAAACTCTGGAAACACCATATATTTT. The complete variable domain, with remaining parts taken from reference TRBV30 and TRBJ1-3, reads SQTIHQWPATLVQPVGSPLSLECTVEGTSNPNLYWYRQAAGRGLQLLFYSVGIGQISSEVPQNLSASRPQDRQFILSSKKLLLSDSGFYLCAWNTGNSGNTIYFGEGSWLTVV.

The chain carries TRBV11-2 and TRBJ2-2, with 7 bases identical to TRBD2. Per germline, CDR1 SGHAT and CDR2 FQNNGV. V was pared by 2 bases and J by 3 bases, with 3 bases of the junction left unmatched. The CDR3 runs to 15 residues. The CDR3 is CASSLTSAHTGELFF. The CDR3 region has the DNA TGTGCCAGCAGCTTAACTAGCGCCCACACCGGGGAGCTGTTTTTT.

CDR3: CASSYSGLAPKRTYEQYF. The CDR3 DNA is TGTGCCAGCAGTTACTCGGGACTAGCGCCCAAAAGAACCTACGAGCAGTACTTC. The V and J genes are TRBV6-2 or TRBV6-3 and TRBJ2-7, with 10 bases identical to TRBD2. With 0 bases clipped from V and 2 bases from J, the junction kept 10 bases outside the gene matches. CDR1 and CDR2 (germline): MNHEY, SVGEGT. The CDR3 covers 18 residues.

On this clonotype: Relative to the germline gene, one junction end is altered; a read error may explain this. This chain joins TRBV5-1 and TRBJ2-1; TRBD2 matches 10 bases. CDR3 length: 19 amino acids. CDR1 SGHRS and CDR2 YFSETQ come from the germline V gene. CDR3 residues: CASSLFDTSGNHIYNEQFF. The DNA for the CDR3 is TGTGCCAGCAGCTTGTTTGATACTAGCGGGAATCACATCTACAATGAGCAGTTCTTC.

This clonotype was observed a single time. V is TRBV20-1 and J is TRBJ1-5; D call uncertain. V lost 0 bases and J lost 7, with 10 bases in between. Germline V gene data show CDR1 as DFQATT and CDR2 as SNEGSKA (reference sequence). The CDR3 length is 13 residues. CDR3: CSARDPGQQPQHF. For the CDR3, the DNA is TGCAGTGCTAGAGATCCAGGTCAACAGCCCCAGCATTTT.

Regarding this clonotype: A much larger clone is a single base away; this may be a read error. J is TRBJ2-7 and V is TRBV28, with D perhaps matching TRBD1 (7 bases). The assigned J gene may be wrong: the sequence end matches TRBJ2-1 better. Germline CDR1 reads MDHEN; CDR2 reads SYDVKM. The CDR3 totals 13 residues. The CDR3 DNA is TGTGCCAGCAACCTGGGACAGACTAGTGAGCAGTTCTTC. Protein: CASNLGQTSEQFF.

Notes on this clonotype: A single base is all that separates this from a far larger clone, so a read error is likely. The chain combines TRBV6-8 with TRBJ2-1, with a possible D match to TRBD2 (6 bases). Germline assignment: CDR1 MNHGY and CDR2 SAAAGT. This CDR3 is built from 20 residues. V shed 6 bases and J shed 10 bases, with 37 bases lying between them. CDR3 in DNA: TGTGCCAGCAGAAAGTACCCTCCCGGGACTTGCGGGAAGGCGCGTTTAGAGCAGTTCTTC. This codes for CASRKYPPGTCGKARLEQFF.

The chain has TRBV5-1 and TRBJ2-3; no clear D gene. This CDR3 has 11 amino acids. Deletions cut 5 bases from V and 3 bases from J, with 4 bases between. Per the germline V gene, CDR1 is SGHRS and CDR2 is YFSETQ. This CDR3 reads CASSLTDTQYF. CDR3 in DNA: TGCGCCAGCAGTCTGACAGATACGCAGTATTTT.

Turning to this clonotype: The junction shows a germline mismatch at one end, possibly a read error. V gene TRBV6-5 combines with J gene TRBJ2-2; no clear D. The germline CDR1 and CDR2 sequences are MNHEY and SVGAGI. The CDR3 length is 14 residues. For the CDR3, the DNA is TGTGCCAACAGTTATGGGGTCATCACCTGGGAGCTGTTTTTT. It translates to CANSYGVITWELFF.

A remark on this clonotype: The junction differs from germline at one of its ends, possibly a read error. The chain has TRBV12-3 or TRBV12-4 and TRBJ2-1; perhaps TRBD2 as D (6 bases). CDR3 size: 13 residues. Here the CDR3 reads CASSLAMGGVAAF. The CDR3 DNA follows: TGTGCCAGCAGTTTAGCAATGGGGGGAGTGGCGGCCTTC.

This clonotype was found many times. The CDR3 reads CASSKTSEGPTDTQYF. The CDR3 nucleotides read TGTGCCAGCAGCAAAACTAGCGAAGGTCCCACAGATACGCAGTATTTT. This chain uses TRBV5-4 with TRBJ2-3, with 7 bases fitting TRBD2. Per germline, CDR1 SGHNT and CDR2 YYREEE (reference sequence). V trimming: 4 bases; J trimming: 2 bases; junction bases outside the gene matches: 10. This CDR3 region has 16 residues.

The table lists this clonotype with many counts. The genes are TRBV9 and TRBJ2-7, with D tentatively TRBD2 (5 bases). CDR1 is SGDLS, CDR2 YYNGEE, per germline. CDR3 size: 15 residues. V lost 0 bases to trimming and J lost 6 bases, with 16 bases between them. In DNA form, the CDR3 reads TGTGCCAGCAGCGTAGGCGGAGAGGGTTTCTCCGAGCAGTACTTC. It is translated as CASSVGGEGFSEQYF.

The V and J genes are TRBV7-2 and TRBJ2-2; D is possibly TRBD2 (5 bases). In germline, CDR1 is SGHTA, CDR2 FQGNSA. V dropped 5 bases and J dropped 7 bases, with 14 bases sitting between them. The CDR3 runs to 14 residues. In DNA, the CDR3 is TGTGCCAGCAGCGCCCCCAGAGGGTACGGGGAGCTGTTTTTT. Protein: CASSAPRGYGELFF. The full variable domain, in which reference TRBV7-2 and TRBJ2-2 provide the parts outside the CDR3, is GAGVSQSPSNKVTEKGKDVELRCDPISGHTALYWYRQSLGQGLEFLIYFQGNSAPDKSGLPSDRFSAERTGGSVSTLTIQRTQQEDSAVYLCASSAPRGYGELFFGEGSRLTVL.

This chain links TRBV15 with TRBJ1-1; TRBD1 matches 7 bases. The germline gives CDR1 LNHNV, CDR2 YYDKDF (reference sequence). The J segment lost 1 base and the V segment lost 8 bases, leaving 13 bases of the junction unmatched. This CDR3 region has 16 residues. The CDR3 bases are TGTGCCACCGAAGAGGGGGCAGGAGGGGGGAACACTGAAGCTTTCTTT. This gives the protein CATEEGAGGGNTEAFF.

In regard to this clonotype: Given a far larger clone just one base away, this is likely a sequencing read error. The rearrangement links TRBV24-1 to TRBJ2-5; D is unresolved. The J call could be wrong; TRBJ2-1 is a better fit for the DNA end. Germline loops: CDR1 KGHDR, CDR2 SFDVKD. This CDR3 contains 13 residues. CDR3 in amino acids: CATSESLGHEQFF. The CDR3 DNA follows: TGTGCCACCAGTGAATCCCTAGGACATGAGCAGTTCTTC.

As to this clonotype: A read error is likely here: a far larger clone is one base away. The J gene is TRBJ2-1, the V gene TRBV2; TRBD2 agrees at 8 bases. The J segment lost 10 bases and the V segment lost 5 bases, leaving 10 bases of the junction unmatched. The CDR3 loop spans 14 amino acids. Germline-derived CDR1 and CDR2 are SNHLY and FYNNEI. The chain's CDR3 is CASSYNRTSREQFF. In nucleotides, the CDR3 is TGTGCCAGCAGTTACAACCGGACTAGCCGGGAGCAGTTCTTC.

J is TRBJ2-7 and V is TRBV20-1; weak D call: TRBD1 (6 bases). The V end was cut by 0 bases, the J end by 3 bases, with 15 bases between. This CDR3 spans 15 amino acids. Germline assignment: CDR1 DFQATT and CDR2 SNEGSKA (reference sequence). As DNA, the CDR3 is TGCAGTGCTAGAGATAGGGACAACGGAGGCTACGAGCAGTACTTC. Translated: CSARDRDNGGYEQYF.

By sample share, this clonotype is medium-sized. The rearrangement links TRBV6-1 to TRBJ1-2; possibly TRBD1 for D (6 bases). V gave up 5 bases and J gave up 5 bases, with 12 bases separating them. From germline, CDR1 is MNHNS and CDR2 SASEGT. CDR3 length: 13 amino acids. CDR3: CASSQGLGYGYTF. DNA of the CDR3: TGTGCCAGCAGTCAGGGGCTAGGGTATGGCTACACCTTC.

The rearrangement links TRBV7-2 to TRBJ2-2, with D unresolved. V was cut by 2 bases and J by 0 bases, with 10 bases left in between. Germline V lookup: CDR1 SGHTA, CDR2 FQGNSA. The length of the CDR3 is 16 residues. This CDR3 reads CASSLLQNTNTGELFF. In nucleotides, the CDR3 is TGTGCCAGCAGCTTACTACAGAATACGAACACCGGGGAGCTGTTTTTT.

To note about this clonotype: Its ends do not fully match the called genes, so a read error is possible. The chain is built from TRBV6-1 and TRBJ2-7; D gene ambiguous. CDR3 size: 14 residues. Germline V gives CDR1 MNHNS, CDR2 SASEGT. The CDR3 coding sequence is TGTGCCGGCAGTGAATTTGTCGCTCAATACGAGCAGTACTTC. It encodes CAGSEFVAQYEQYF.

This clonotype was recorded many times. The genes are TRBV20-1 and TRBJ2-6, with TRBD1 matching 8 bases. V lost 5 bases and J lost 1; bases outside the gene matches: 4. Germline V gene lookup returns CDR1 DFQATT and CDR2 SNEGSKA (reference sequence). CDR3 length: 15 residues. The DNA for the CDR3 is TGCAGTGCTGAGACAGGGGAATCTGGGGCCAACGTCCTGACTTTC. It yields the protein CSAETGESGANVLTF.

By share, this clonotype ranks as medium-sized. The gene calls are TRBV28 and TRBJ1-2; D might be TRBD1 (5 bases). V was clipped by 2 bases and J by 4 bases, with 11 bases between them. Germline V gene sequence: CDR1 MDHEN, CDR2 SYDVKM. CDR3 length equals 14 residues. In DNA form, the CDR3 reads TGTGCCAGCAGTTTAGGAGGGGACCTCTATGGCTACACCTTC. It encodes CASSLGGDLYGYTF.

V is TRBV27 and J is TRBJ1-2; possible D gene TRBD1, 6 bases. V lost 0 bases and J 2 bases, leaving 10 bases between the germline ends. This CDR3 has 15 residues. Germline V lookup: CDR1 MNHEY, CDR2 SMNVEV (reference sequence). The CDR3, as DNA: TGTGCCAGCAGTTTATCCTTCGGACAGAACTATGGCTACACCTTC. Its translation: CASSLSFGQNYGYTF.

This CDR3 reads CASSSVGANTEAFF. The CDR3 DNA is TGTGCCAGCAGCTCGGTAGGGGCGAACACTGAAGCTTTCTTT. The chain is built from TRBV13 and TRBJ1-1, with D maybe TRBD1 (5 bases). Germline lookup yields CDR1 PRHDT and CDR2 FYEKMQ (reference sequence). CDR3 length: 14 residues. The ends were cut back, 4 bases at V and 1 base at J, with 10 bases in the middle. The full variable domain, in which reference TRBV13 and TRBJ1-1 provide the parts outside the CDR3, is AAGVIQSPRHLIKEKRETATLKCYPIPRHDTVYWYQQGPGQDPQFLISFYEKMQSDKGSIPDRFSAQQFSDYHSELNMSSLELGDSALYFCASSSVGANTEAFFGQGTRLTVV.

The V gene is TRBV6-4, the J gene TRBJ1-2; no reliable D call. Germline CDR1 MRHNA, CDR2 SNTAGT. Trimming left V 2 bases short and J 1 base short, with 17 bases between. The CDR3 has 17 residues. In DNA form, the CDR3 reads TGTGCCAGCAGTGACCATGGGGAGGATTCATATAACTATGGCTACACCTTC. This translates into CASSDHGEDSYNYGYTF.

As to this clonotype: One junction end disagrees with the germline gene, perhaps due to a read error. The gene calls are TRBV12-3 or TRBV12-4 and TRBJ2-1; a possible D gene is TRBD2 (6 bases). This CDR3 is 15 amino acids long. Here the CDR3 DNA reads TGTGCCAGCAGATTAGATGGGGGGTCCTACAATGAGCAGTTCTTC. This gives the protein CASRLDGGSYNEQFF.

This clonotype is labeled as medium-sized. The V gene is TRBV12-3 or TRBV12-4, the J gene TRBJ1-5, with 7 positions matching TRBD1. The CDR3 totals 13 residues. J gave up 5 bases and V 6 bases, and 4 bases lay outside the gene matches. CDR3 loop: CASRRQGHQPQHF. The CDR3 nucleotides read TGTGCCAGCAGACGACAGGGACATCAGCCCCAGCATTTT.